This is a list of T cell receptor beta chains from one sample in a study of blood T cell repertoires in COVID-19. This table comes from immunoSEQ multiplex PCR, and its TCRdb copy is limited to in-frame clones, with some not included. The repertoire holds 85,000 to 110,000 clones, roughly 87% seen once, with 6.2% in the top ten. Source material: peripheral blood. These receptors came from a human donor in a cohort sampled during active COVID-19. Each CDR3 is given with its conserved first and last residue. Each record gives: CDR3 DNA, CDR3 protein, V gene, J gene, D gene, clone size. The D gene is left open where the match is weak. Expanded clones get a size class; other rows say once, few or many, or leave the size out.

cdr3_nt: TGTGCCAGCAGCCCGTCGCTAACGGGGGATACCGGGGAGCTGTTTTTT
cdr3_aa: CASSPSLTGDTGELFF
v_call: TRBV7-9
j_call: TRBJ2-2
d_call: .
clone_size: .

cdr3_nt: TGTGCCAGCAGCTTAGAGGGGGCGGTTTTCTACAATGAGCAGTTCTTC
cdr3_aa: CASSLEGAVFYNEQFF
v_call: TRBV7-6
j_call: TRBJ2-1
d_call: TRBD1
clone_size: .

cdr3_nt: TGCAGCGCTTTACAGGGGAGAACTGAAGCTTTCTTT
cdr3_aa: CSALQGRTEAFF
v_call: TRBV29-1
j_call: TRBJ1-1
d_call: TRBD1
clone_size: .

cdr3_nt: TGTGCCAGCAGTTACTATAGTAGCGGCGCCTTCCAAGAGACCCAGTACTTC
cdr3_aa: CASSYYSSGAFQETQYF
v_call: TRBV6-2/TRBV6-3
j_call: TRBJ2-5
d_call: .
clone_size: .

cdr3_nt: TGTGCCAGCAAGGGGACAGTCTCCTACGAGCAGTACTTC
cdr3_aa: CASKGTVSYEQYF
v_call: TRBV2
j_call: TRBJ2-7
d_call: TRBD1
clone_size: .

cdr3_nt: TGTGCAAGTCGCTCGCGTTGGGAGCGCTTCGCTGAAGCTTTCTTT
cdr3_aa: CASRSRWERFAEAFF
v_call: TRBV12-2
j_call: TRBJ1-1
d_call: .
clone_size: few

cdr3_nt: TGTGCCAGTAGTATAGATCGACAGGGTGGCAATGAGCAGTTCTTC
cdr3_aa: CASSIDRQGGNEQFF
v_call: TRBV19
j_call: TRBJ2-1
d_call: TRBD1
clone_size: .

cdr3_nt: TGTGCCAGCAGTTTCGGACAGGGGGGCACAGATACGCAGTATTTT
cdr3_aa: CASSFGQGGTDTQYF
v_call: TRBV28
j_call: TRBJ2-3
d_call: TRBD1
clone_size: .

cdr3_nt: TGTGCCAGTAGTAAATCAAGGGGGAACTATGGCTACACCTTC
cdr3_aa: CASSKSRGNYGYTF
v_call: TRBV19
j_call: TRBJ1-2
d_call: .
clone_size: .

cdr3_nt: TGTGCCAGCAGTTTATTTCGGTCATGGTACCAGCCCCAGCATTTT
cdr3_aa: CASSLFRSWYQPQHF
v_call: TRBV28
j_call: TRBJ1-5
d_call: .
clone_size: .

cdr3_nt: TGTGCCAGCAGTTTTGTCCTAGCGGGGAGCTCCTACAATGAGCAGTTCTTC
cdr3_aa: CASSFVLAGSSYNEQFF
v_call: TRBV28
j_call: TRBJ2-1
d_call: TRBD2
clone_size: .

cdr3_nt: TGTGCCAGCAGTACCACTAGCGGGAGAAGTGAGACCCAGTACTTC
cdr3_aa: CASSTTSGRSETQYF
v_call: TRBV6-5
j_call: TRBJ2-5
d_call: TRBD2
clone_size: once

cdr3_nt: TGTGCCAGCAGCTTGGGGGACAGGGGGCCGGTCACCGGGGAGCTGTTTTTT
cdr3_aa: CASSLGDRGPVTGELFF
v_call: TRBV5-8
j_call: TRBJ2-2
d_call: TRBD1
clone_size: .

cdr3_nt: TGTGCCAGCAGCGTAGAGGCGGTCAACACCGGGGAGCTGTTTTTT
cdr3_aa: CASSVEAVNTGELFF
v_call: TRBV9
j_call: TRBJ2-2
d_call: .
clone_size: many

cdr3_nt: TGTGCCACCAGTGATTTGACTGCCTATGGCTACACCTTC
cdr3_aa: CATSDLTAYGYTF
v_call: TRBV24-1
j_call: TRBJ1-2
d_call: .
clone_size: .

cdr3_nt: TGTGCCAGCAGCTTCCGACTGACTCTGTTCTTT
cdr3_aa: CASSFRLTLFF
v_call: TRBV5-6
j_call: TRBJ1-1
d_call: .
clone_size: .

cdr3_nt: TGTGCCAGCAGTGGGGGGGAGGTGGTGGTTTATGGCTACACCTTC
cdr3_aa: CASSGGEVVVYGYTF
v_call: TRBV28
j_call: TRBJ1-2
d_call: .
clone_size: once

cdr3_nt: TGTGCCTGCGACGGGACAGAGGGATGGGATGAAAAACTGTTTTTT
cdr3_aa: CACDGTEGWDEKLFF
v_call: TRBV30
j_call: TRBJ1-4
d_call: TRBD1
clone_size: .